This TCR beta chain was sequenced in a study of blood T cell repertoires in COVID-19. For the study at large: Specimens from acute and convalescent COVID-19 originated in the United States, Italy and Spain. Nucleic acid was either cDNA or gDNA, and it came from T cells, B-cell-depleted T cells, or PBMCs.

V was shortened by 5 bases and J by 2 bases, with 16 bases between the two germline ends. CDR1 and CDR2 from the germline V gene are MNHNY and SVGAGI (reference sequence). The CDR3 extends over 15 amino acids. The authors' processing: Reference gene primers were amplified, and this amplification served to estimate nucleated cell counts. Sequenced by immunoSEQ multiplex PCR; TCRdb stores in-frame clones only, minus some. V, J and clone size are those of that table, while D and trimming were read from the DNA. The table has roughly 75,000 clones, approximately 92% seen once; the top ten hold 6.9%. Material for sequencing was peripheral blood. This sequence joins TRBV6-6 and TRBJ2-7, with D perhaps TRBD2 (6 bases). This clonotype was obtained from a human donor in a cohort sampled during active COVID-19. CDR3 sequence reads: CASSHGTPMTYEQYF. CDR3 bases: TGTGCCAGCAGTCACGGGACTCCCATGACCTACGAGCAGTACTTC.